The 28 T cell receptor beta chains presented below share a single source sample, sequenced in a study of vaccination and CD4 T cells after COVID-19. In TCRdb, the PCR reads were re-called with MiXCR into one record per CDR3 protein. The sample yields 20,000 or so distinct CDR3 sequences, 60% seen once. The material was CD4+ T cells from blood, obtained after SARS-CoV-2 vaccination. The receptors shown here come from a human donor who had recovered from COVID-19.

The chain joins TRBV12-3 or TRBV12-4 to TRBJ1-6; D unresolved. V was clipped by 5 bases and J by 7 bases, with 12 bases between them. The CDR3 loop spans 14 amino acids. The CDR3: CASSVSGGNSPLHF. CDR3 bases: TGTGCCAGCAGTGTCTCGGGAGGGAATTCACCCCTCCACTTT.

The CDR3 bases are TGTGCCTGGAGGGGACTAGCGGTCACAGATACGCAGTATTTT. As protein: CAWRGLAVTDTQYF. The rearrangement links TRBV30 to TRBJ2-3; 11 bases fit TRBD2. Trimming at V came to 3 bases and at J to 2 bases, leaving 1 base not matched to a gene. In germline, CDR1 is GTSNPN, CDR2 SVGIG (reference sequence). This CDR3 is built from 14 residues.

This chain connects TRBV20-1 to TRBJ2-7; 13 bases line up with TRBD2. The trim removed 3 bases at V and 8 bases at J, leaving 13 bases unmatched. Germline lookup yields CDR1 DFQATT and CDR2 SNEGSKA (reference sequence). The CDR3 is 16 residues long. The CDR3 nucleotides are TGCAGTGCTAGTCCAGTCCCGGGACTAGCGGGAACCCAGCAGTACTTC. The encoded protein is CSASPVPGLAGTQQYF.

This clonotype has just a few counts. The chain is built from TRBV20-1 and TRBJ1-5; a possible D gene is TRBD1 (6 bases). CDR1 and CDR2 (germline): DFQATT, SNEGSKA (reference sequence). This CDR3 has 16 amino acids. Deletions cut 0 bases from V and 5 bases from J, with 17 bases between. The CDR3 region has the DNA TGCAGTGCTAGAGAGGTCCCCAGGGGACTTGATCAGCCCCAGCATTTT. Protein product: CSAREVPRGLDQPQHF.

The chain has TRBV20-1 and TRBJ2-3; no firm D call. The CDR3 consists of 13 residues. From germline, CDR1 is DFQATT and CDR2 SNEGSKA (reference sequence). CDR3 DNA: TGCAGGTGTTCAGCACTTCGCACAGATACGCAGTATTTT. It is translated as CRCSALRTDTQYF.

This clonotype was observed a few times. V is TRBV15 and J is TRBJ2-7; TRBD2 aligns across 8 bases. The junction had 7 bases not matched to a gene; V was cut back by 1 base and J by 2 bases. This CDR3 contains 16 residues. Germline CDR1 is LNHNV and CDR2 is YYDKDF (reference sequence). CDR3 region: CATSRASSGIAYEQYF. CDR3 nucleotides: TGTGCCACCAGCAGAGCCAGTAGCGGGATCGCCTACGAGCAGTACTTC.

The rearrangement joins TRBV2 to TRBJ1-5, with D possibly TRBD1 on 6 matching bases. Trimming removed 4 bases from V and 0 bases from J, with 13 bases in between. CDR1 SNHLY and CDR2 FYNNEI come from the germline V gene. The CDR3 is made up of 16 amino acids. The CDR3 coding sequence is TGTGCCAGCAGTGGAACGGGGGGACATAGCAATCAGCCCCAGCATTTT. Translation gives CASSGTGGHSNQPQHF.

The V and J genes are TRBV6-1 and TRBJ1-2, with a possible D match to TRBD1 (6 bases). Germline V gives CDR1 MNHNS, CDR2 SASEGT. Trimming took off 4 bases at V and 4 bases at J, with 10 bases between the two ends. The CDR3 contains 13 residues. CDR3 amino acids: CASSAGQIYGYTF. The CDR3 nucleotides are TGTGCCAGCAGTGCCGGACAGATCTATGGCTACACCTTC.

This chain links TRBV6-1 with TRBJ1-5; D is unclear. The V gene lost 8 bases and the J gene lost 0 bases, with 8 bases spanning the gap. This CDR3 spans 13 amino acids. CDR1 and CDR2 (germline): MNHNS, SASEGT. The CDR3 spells CASQRNSNQPQHF. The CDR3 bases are TGTGCCAGCCAACGGAATAGCAATCAGCCCCAGCATTTT.

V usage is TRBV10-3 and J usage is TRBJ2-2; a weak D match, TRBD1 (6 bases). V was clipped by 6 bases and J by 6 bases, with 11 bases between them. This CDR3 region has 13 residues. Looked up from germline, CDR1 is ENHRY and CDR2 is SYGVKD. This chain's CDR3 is CAISQQGAGELFF. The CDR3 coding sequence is TGTGCCATCAGCCAACAGGGCGCCGGGGAGCTGTTTTTT.

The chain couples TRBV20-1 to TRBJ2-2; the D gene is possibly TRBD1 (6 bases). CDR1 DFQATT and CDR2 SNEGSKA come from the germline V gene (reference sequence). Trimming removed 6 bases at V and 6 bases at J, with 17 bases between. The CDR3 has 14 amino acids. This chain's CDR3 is CSADPGTIPGELFF. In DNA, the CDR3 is TGCAGTGCCGACCCGGGGACAATACCCGGGGAGCTGTTTTTT.

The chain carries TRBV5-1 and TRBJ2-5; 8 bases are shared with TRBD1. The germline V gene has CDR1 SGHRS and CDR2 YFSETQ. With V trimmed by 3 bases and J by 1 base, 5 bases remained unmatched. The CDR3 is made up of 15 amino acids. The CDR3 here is CASSWGTGSQETQYF. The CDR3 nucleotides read TGCGCCAGCAGCTGGGGGACAGGCAGCCAAGAGACCCAGTACTTC. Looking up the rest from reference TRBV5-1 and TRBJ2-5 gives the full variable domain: KAGVTQTPRYLIKTRGQQVTLSCSPISGHRSVSWYQQTPGQGLQFLFEYFSETQRNKGNFPGRFSGRQFSNSRSEMNVSTLELGDSALYLCASSWGTGSQETQYFGPGTRLLVL.

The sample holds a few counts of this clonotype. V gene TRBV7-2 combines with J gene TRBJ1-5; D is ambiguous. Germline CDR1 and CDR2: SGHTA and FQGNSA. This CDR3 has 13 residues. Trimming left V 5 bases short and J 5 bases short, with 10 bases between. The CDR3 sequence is CASSPQLDQPQHF. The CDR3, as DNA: TGTGCCAGCAGCCCCCAGTTGGATCAGCCCCAGCATTTT.

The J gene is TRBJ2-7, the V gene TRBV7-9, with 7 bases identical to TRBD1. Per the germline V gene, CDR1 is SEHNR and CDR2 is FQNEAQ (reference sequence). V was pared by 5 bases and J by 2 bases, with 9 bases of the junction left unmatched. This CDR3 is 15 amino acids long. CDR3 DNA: TGTGCCAGCAGCAAGAGGGGACAGAATCCCTACGAGCAGTACTTC. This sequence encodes CASSKRGQNPYEQYF.

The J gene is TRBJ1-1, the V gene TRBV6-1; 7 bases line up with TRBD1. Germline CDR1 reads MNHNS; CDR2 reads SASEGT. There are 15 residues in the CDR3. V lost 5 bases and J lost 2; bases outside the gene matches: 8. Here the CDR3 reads CASSKITGVNTEAFF. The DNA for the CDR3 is TGTGCCAGCAGTAAAATAACAGGGGTAAACACTGAAGCTTTCTTT.

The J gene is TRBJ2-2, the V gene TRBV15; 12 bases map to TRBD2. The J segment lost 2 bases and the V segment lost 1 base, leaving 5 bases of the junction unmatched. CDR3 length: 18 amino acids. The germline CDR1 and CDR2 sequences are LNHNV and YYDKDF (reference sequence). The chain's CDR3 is CATSRVGTSGRNTGELFF. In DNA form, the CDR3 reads TGTGCCACCAGCAGAGTCGGGACTAGCGGGCGTAACACCGGGGAGCTGTTTTTT.

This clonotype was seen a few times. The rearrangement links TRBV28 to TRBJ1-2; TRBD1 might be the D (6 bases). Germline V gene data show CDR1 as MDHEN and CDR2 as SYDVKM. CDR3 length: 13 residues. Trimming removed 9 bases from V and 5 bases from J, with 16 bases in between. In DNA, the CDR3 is TGTGCCAGTCTCCGGGGGCCCATTTATGGCTACACCTTC. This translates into CASLRGPIYGYTF.

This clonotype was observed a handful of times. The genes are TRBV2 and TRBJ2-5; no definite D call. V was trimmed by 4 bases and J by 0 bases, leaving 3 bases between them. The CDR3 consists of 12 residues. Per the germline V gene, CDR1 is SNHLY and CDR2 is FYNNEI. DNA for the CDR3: TGTGCCAGCAGTGGAGACCAAGAGACCCAGTACTTC. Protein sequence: CASSGDQETQYF.

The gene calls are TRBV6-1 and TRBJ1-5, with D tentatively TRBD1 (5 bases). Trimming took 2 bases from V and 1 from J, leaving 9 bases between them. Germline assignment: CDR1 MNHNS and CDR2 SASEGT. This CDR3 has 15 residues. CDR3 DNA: TGTGCCAGCAGTGAACAGGGTATGAGCAATCAGCCCCAGCATTTT. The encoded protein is CASSEQGMSNQPQHF.

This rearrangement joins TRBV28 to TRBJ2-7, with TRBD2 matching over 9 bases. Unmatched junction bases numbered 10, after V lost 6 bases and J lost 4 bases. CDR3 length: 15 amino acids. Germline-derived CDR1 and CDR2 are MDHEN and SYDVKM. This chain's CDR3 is CASSQTSGPQYEQYF. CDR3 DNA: TGTGCCAGCAGCCAGACTAGCGGACCTCAGTACGAGCAGTACTTC. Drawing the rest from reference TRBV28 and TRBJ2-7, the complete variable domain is DVKVTQSSRYLVKRTGEKVFLECVQDMDHENMFWYRQDPGLGLRLIYFSYDVKMKEKGDIPEGYSVSREKKERFSLILESASTNQTSMYLCASSQTSGPQYEQYFGPGTRLTVT.

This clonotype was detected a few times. The CDR3 reads CASRKENTIYF. The CDR3 DNA is TGTGCCAGCAGGAAGGAAAACACCATATATTTT. The chain joins TRBV7-2 to TRBJ1-3; no definite D call. Trimming took 6 bases from V and 6 from J, leaving 6 bases between them. The CDR3 sequence is 11 residues long. Germline CDR1 and CDR2: SGHTA and FQGNSA.

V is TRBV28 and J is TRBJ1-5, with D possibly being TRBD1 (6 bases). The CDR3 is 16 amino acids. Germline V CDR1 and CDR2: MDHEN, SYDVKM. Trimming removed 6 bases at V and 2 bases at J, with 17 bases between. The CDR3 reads CASSRYPTGGNQPQHF. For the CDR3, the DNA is TGTGCCAGCAGCCGATACCCGACAGGTGGCAATCAGCCCCAGCATTTT.

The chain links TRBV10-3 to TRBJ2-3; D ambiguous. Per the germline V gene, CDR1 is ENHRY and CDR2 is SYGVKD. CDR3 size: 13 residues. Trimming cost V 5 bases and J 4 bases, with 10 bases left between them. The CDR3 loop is CAISSPGADTQYF. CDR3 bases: TGTGCCATCAGTAGTCCGGGTGCAGATACGCAGTATTTT.

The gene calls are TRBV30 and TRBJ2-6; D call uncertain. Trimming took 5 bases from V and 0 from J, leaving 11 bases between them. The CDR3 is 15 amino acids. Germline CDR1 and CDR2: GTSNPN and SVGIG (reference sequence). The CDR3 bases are TGTGCCTGGGGGGTTTCGGGCTCTGGGGCCAACGTCCTGACTTTC. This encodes CAWGVSGSGANVLTF.

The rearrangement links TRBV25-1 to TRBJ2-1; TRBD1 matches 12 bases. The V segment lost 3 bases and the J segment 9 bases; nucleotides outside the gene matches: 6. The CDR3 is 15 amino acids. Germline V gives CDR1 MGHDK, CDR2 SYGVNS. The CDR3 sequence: CASSDPGQGATEQFF. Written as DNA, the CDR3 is TGTGCCAGCAGTGACCCGGGACAGGGGGCGACTGAGCAGTTCTTC. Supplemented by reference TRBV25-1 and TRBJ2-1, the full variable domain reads EADIYQTPRYLVIGTGKKITLECSQTMGHDKMYWYQQDPGMELHLIHYSYGVNSTEKGDLSSESTVSRIRTEHFPLTLESARPSHTSQYLCASSDPGQGATEQFFGPGTRLTVL.

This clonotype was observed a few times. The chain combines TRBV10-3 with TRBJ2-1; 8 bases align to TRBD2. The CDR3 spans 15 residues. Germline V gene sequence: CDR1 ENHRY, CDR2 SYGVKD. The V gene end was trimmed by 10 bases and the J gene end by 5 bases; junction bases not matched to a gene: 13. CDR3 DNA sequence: TGTGCCACCGGGGGGGAGCAGCGCTGGCACAATGAGCAGTTCTTC. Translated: CATGGEQRWHNEQFF.

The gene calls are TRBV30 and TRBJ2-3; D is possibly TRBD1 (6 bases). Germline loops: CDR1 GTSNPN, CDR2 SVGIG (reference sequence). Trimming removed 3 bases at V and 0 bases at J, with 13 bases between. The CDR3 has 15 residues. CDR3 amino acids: CAWRPLGASTDTQYF. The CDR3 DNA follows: TGTGCCTGGAGGCCCCTGGGGGCTAGCACAGATACGCAGTATTTT.

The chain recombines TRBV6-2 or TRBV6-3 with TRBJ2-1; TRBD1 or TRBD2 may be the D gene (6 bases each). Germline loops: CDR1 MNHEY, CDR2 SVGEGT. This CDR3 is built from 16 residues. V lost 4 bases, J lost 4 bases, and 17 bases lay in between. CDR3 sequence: CASSLQGGTPYNEQFF. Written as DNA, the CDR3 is TGTGCCAGCAGTTTGCAAGGGGGGACCCCTTACAATGAGCAGTTCTTC.